This T cell receptor beta chain was identified during a study of CD8 T cells in ankylosing spondylitis. This clonotype came up many times. The germline V gene has CDR1 MNHNS and CDR2 SASEGT. The CDR3 has 13 residues. Trimming took 6 bases from V and 6 from J; bases not matched to a gene: 7. TCRdb processed the 5' RACE reads anew with MiXCR; each CDR3 protein has one entry. The profile shows 250,000 or so distinct CDR3 sequences, 20% to 30% of them singletons. The V and J genes are TRBV6-1 and TRBJ2-7; 8 nucleotides match TRBD1. The sample comprised blood, either unsorted or a sorted T cell fraction (not recorded which). The TCR originated in a male donor with ankylosing spondylitis or in good health (not recorded which). The CDR3 reads CASRKGQAVEQYF. The DNA of the CDR3 is TGTGCCAGCAGAAAGGGACAGGCGGTCGAGCAGTACTTC.